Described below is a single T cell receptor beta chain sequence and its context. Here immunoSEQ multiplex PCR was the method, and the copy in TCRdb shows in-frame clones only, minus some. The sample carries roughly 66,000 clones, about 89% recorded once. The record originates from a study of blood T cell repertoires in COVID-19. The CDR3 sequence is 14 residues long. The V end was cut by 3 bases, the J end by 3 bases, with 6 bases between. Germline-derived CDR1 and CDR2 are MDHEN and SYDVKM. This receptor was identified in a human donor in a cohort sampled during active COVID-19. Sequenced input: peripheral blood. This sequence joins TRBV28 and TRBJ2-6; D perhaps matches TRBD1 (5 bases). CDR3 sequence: CASSLQGGANVLTF. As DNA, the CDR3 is TGTGCCAGCAGTTTGCAGGGTGGGGCCAACGTCCTGACTTTC.